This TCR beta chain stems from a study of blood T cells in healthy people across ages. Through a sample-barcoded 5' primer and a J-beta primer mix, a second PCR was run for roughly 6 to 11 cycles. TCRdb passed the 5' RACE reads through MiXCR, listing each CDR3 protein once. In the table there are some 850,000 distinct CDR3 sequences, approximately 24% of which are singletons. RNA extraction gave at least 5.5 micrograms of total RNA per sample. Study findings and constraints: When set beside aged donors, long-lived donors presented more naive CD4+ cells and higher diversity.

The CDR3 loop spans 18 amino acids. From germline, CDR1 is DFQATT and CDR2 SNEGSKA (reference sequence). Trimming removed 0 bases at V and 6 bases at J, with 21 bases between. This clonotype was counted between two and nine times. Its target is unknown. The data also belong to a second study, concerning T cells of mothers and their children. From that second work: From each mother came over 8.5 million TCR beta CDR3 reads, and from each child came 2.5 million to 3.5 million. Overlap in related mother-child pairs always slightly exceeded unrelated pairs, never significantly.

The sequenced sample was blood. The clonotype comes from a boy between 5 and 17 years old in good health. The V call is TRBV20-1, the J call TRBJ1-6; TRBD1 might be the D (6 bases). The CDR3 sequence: CSARDRSGREQGNSPLHF. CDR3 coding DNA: TGCAGTGCTAGAGATAGGTCGGGCAGGGAACAGGGTAATTCACCCCTCCACTTT.